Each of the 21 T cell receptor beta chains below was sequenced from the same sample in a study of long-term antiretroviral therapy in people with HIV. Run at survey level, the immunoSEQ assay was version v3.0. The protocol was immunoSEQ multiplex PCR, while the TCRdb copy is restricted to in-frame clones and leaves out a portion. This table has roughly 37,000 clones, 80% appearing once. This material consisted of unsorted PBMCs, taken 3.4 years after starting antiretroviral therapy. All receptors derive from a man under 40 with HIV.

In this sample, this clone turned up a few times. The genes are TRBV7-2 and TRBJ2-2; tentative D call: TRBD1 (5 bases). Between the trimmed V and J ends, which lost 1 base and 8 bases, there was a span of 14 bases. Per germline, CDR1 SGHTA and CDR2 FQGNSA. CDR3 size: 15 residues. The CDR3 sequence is CASSLEVRAGGELFF. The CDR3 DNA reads TGTGCCAGCAGCTTAGAGGTCAGGGCTGGTGGGGAGCTGTTTTTT.

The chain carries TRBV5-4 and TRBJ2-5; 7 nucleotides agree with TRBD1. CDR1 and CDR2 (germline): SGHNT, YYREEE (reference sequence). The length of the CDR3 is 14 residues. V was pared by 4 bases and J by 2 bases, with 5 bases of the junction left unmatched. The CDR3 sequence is CASSQDRAQETQYF. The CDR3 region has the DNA TGTGCCAGCAGCCAAGACAGGGCTCAAGAGACCCAGTACTTC.

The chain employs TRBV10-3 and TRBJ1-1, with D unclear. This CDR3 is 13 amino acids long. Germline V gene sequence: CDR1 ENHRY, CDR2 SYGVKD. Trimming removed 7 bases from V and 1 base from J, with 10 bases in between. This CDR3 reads CAITPTPNTEAFF. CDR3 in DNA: TGTGCCATCACCCCCACCCCGAACACTGAAGCTTTCTTT.

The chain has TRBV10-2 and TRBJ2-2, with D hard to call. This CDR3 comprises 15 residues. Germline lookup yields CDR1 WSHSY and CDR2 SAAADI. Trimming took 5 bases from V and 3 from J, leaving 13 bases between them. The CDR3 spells CASSRVLVDTGELFF. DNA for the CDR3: TGCGCCAGCAGTCGGGTCCTCGTGGACACCGGGGAGCTGTTTTTT.

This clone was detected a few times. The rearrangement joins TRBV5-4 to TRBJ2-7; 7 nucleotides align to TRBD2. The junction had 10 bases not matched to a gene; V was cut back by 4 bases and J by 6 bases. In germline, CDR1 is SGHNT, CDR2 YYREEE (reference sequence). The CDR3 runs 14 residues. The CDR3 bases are TGTGCCAGCAGCGAACCGGGACTAACGGGCGAGCAGTACTTC. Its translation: CASSEPGLTGEQYF.

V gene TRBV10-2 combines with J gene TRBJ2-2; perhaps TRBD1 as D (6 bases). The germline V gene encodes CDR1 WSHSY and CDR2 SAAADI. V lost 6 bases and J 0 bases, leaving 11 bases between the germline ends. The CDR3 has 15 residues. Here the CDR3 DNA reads TGCGCCAGCAGCCGGGACAAGGCGAACACCGGGGAGCTGTTTTTT. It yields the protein CASSRDKANTGELFF.

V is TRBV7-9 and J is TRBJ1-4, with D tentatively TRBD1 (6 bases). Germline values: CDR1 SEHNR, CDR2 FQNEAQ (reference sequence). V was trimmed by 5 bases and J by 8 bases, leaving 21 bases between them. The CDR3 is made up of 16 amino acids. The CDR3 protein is CASSRMDSEGQEKLFF. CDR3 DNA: TGTGCCAGCAGCAGAATGGACAGCGAAGGACAAGAAAAACTGTTTTTT.

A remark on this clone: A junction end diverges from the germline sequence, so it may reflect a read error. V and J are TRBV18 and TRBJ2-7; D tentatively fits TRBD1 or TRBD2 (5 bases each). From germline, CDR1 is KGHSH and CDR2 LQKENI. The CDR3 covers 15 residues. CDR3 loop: CASSPPGAGRDEQYF. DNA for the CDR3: TGTGCCAGCTCTCCACCCGGGGCGGGTAGGGACGAGCAGTACTTC. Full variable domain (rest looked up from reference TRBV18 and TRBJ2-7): NAGVMQNPRHLVRRRGQEARLRCSPMKGHSHVYWYRQLPEEGLKFMVYLQKENIIDESGMPKERFSAEFPKEGPSILRIQQVVRGDSAAYFCASSPPGAGRDEQYFGPGTRLTVT.

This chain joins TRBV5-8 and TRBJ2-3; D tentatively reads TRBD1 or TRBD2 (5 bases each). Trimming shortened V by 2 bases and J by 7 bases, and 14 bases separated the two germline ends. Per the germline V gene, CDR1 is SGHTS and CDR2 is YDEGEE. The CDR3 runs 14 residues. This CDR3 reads CASSFLGTLNTQYF. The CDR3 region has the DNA TGTGCCAGCAGCTTTCTTGGGACCCTCAATACGCAGTATTTT.

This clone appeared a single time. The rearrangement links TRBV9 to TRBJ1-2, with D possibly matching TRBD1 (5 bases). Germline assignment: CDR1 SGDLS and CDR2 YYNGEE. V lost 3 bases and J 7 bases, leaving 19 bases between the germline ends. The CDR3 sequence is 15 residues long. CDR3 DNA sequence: TGTGCCAGCAGCGCCGGCGACTCCGCCGGGGGTGGCTACACCTTC. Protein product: CASSAGDSAGGGYTF.

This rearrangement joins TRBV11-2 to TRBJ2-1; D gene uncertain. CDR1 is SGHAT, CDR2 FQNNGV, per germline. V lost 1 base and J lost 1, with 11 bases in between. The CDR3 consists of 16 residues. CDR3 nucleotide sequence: TGTGCCAGCAGCTTAGGGCCTGGTGTTTCCTACAATGAGCAGTTCTTC. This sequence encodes CASSLGPGVSYNEQFF. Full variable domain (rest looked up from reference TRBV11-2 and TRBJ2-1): EAGVAQSPRYKIIEKRQSVAFWCNPISGHATLYWYQQILGQGPKLLIQFQNNGVVDDSQLPKDRFSAERLKGVDSTLKIQPAKLEDSAVYLCASSLGPGVSYNEQFFGPGTRLTVL.

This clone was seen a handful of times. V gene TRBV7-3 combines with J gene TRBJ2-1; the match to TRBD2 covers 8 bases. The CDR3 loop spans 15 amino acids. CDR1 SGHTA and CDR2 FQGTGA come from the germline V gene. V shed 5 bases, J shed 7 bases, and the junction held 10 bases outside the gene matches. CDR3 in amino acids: CASSEGLGSGNEQFF. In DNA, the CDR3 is TGTGCCAGCAGCGAGGGACTAGGGTCCGGGAATGAGCAGTTCTTC. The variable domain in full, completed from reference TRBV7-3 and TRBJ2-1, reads GAGVSQTPSNKVTEKGKYVELRCDPISGHTALYWYRQSLGQGPEFLIYFQGTGAADDSGLPNDRFFAVRPEGSVSTLKIQRTERGDSAVYLCASSEGLGSGNEQFFGPGTRLTVL.

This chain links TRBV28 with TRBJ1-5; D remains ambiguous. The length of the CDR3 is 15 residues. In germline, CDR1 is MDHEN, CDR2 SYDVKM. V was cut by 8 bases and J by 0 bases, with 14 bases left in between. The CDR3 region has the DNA TGTGCCAGCTCGGCCGACCGACGTAGCAATCAGCCCCAGCATTTT. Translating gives CASSADRRSNQPQHF.

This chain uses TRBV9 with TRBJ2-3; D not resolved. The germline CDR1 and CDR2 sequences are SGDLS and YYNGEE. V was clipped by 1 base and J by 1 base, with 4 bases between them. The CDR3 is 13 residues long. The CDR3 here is CASSVQGTDTQYF. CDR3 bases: TGTGCCAGCAGCGTACAGGGCACAGATACGCAGTATTTT.

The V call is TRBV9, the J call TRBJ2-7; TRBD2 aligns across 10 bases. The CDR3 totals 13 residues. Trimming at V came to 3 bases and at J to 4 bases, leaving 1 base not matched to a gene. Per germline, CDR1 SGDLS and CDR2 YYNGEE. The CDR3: CASSGTSGYEQYF. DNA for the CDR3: TGTGCCAGCAGCGGGACTAGCGGTTACGAGCAGTACTTC.

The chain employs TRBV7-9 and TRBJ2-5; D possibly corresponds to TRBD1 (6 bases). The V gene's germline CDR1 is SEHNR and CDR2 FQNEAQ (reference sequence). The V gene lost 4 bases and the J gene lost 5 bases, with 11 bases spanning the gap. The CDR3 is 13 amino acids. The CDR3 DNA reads TGTGCCAGCAGCTACAGGGTGGATGAGACCCAGTACTTC. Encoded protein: CASSYRVDETQYF.

The chain's CDR3 is CASSLATLSYEQYF. CDR3 DNA sequence: TGTGCCAGCAGTTTAGCAACGCTATCCTACGAGCAGTACTTC. The rearrangement links TRBV28 to TRBJ2-7; D gene ambiguous. The CDR3 has 14 residues. Germline CDR1 reads MDHEN; CDR2 reads SYDVKM. The V gene lost 2 bases and the J gene lost 1 base, with 9 bases spanning the gap.

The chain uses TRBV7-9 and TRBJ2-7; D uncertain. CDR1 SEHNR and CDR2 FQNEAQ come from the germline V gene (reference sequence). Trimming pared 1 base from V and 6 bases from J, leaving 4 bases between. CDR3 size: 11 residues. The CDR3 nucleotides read TGTGCCAGCAGCTTAGGTCGCGAGCAGTACTTC. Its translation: CASSLGREQYF.

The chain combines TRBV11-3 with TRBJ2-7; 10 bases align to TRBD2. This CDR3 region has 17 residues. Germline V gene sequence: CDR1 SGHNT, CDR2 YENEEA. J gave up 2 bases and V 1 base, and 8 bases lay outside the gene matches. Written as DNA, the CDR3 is TGTGCCAGCAGCTTAGGGACGGGACTAGCGAACGCCTACGAGCAGTACTTC. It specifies CASSLGTGLANAYEQYF.

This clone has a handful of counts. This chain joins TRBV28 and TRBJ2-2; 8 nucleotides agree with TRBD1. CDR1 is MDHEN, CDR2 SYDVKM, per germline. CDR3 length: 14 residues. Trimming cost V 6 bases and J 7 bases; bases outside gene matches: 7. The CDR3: CASRSQGAIGELFF. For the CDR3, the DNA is TGTGCCAGCAGGAGTCAGGGGGCTATCGGGGAGCTGTTTTTT.

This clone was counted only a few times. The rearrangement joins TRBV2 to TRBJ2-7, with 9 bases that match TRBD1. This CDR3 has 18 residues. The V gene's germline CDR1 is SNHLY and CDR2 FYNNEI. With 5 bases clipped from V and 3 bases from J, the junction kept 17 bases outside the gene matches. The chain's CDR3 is CASSYGAPTGTGSYEQYF. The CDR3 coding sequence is TGTGCCAGCAGTTACGGGGCCCCTACCGGGACAGGGAGCTACGAGCAGTACTTC.